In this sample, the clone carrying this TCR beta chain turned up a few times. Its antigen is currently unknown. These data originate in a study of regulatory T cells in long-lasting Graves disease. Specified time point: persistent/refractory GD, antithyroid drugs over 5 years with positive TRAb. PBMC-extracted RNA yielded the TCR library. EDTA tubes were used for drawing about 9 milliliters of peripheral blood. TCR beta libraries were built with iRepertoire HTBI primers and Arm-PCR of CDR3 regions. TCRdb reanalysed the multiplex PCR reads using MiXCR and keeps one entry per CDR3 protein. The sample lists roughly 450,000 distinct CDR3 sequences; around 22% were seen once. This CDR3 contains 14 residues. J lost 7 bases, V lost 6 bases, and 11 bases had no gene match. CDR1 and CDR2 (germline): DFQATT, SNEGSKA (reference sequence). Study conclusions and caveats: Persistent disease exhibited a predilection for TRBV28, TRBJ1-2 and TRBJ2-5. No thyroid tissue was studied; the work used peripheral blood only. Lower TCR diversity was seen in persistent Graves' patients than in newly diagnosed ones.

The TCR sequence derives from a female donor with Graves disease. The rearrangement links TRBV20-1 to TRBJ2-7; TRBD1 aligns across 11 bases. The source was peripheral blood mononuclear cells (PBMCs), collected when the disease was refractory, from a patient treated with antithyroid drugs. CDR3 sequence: CSAPGQGANREQYF. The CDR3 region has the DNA TGCAGTGCACCTGGACAGGGGGCAAATCGGGAGCAGTACTTC.